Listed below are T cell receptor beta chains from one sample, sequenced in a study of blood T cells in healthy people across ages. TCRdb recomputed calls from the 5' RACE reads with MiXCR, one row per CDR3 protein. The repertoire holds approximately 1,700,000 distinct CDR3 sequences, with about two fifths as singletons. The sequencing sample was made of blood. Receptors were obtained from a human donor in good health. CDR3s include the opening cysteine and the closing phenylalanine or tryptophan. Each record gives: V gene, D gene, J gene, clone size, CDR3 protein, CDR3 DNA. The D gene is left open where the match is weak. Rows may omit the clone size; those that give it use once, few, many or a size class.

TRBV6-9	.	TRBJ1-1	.	CASSYSDNTEAFF	TGTGCCAGCAGTTATTCTGATAACACTGAAGCTTTCTTT
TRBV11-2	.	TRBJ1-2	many	CASSTDGFGYTF	TGTGCCAGCAGCACGGACGGATTCGGCTACACCTTC
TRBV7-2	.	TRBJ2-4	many	CASSLAGGNIQYF	TGTGCCAGCAGCTTAGCTGGGGGAAACATTCAGTACTTC
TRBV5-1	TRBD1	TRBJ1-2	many	CASSLGTGSYGYTF	TGTGCCAGCAGTTTAGGGACAGGGTCCTATGGCTACACCTTC
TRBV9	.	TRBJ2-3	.	CASSRRWDTQYF	TGTGCCAGCAGCCGGCGATGGGATACGCAGTATTTT
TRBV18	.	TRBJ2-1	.	CASSPPRPTSSYNEQFF	TGTGCCAGCTCACCACCGAGGCCTACGAGCTCCTACAATGAGCAGTTCTTC
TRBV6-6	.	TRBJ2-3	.	CASSYSDPSDTQYF	TGTGCCAGCAGTTACTCGGACCCATCAGATACGCAGTATTTT
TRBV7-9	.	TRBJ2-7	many	CASSRDRPYEQYF	TGTGCCAGCAGCCGGGACCGACCCTACGAGCAGTACTTC
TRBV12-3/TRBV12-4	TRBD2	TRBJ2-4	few	CASSLTSGGEYF	TGTGCCAGCAGTCTGACTAGCGGGGGGGAGTACTTC
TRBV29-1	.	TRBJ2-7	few	CGVEDIYEQYF	TGCGGCGTTGAAGACATCTACGAGCAGTACTTC
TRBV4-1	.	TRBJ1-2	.	CASSQDGGQPLYGYTF	TGCGCCAGCAGCCAAGATGGAGGGCAACCCCTCTATGGCTACACCTTC
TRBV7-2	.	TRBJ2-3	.	CASSLEARPTDTQYF	TGTGCCAGCAGCTTAGAAGCAAGGCCTACAGATACGCAGTATTTT
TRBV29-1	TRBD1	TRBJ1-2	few	CSVEHRGENGYTF	TGCAGCGTTGAACACAGGGGCGAGAATGGCTACACCTTC
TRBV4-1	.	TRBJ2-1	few	CASSQEGPGRANSYNEQFF	TGCGCCAGCAGCCAGGAGGGACCGGGAAGGGCTAATTCCTACAATGAGCAGTTCTTC
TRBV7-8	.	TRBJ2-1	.	CASSSPPHGYNEQFF	TGTGCCAGCAGCTCCCCTCCCCATGGCTACAATGAGCAGTTCTTC
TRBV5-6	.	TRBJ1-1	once	CASSPVGRYTEAFF	TGTGCCAGCAGCCCCGTCGGACGCTACACTGAAGCTTTCTTT
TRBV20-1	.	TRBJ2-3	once	CSARDDLKGSTDTQYF	TGCAGTGCTAGAGATGACCTTAAGGGAAGCACAGATACGCAGTATTTT
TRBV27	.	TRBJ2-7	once	CASRARGRSSYEQYF	TGTGCCAGCCGAGCCCGGGGACGGAGCTCCTACGAGCAGTACTTC
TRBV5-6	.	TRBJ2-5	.	CASSLSLSVETQYF	TGTGCCAGCAGCTTGTCCTTGAGTGTAGAGACCCAGTACTTC
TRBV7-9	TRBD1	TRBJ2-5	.	CASSSWTGGKVKETQYF	TGTGCCAGCAGCTCCTGGACAGGGGGTAAAGTAAAAGAGACCCAGTACTTC
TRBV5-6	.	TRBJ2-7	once	CASSYPDRSDEQYF	TGTGCCAGCAGCTACCCGGACAGATCGGACGAGCAGTACTTC
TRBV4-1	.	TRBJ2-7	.	CASSPRTAGYYEQYF	TGCGCCAGCAGCCCCCGAACGGCGGGATATTACGAGCAGTACTTC
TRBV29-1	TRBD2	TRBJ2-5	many	CSVKRLAGQETQYF	TGCAGCGTGAAACGACTAGCGGGACAAGAGACCCAGTACTTC
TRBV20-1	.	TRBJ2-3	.	CSARKGRVTDTQYF	TGCAGTGCTAGAAAGGGGCGGGTGACAGATACGCAGTATTTT
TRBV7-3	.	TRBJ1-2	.	CASSLSSRADGYTF	TGTGCCAGCAGCCTATCATCCCGGGCCGATGGCTACACCTTC
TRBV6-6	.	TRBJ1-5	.	CASSYGRVSNQPQHF	TGTGCCAGCAGTTACGGAAGGGTGAGCAATCAGCCCCAGCATTTT
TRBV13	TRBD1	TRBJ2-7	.	CASSADRVEQYF	TGTGCCAGCAGCGCAGACAGGGTCGAGCAGTACTTC
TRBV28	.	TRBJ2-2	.	CASRPPGDTGELFF	TGTGCCAGCAGGCCCCCGGGGGACACCGGGGAGCTGTTTTTT
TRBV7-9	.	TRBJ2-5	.	CASSGGDLYQETQYF	TGTGCCAGCAGCGGTGGGGACCTCTATCAAGAGACCCAGTACTTC
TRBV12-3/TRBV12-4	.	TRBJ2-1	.	CASSLNLAPLETQFF	TGTGCCAGCAGTTTGAATCTAGCCCCCCTAGAGACCCAGTTCTTC
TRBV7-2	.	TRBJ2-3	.	CASSQSWSSTDTQYF	TGTGCCAGCAGCCAGAGCTGGTCTAGCACAGATACGCAGTATTTT
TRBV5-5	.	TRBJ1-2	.	CASSSDEDGYTF	TGTGCCAGCAGCTCCGATGAGGACGGCTACACCTTC
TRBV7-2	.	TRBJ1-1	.	CASSWRPTVREAFF	TGTGCCAGCAGCTGGAGACCGACCGTCCGGGAAGCTTTCTTT
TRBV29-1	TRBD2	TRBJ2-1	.	CSVHSGGGTNEQFF	TGCAGCGTCCATAGCGGGGGGGGCACAAATGAGCAGTTCTTC
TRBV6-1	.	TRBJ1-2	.	CASSTFGGYTF	TGTGCCAGCAGTACCTTTGGTGGCTACACCTTC
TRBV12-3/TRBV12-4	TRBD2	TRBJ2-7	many	CASRLAGGYEQYF	TGTGCCAGTCGACTAGCGGGGGGCTACGAGCAGTACTTC
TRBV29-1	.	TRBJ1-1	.	CSVDEAGMNTEAFF	TGCAGCGTTGATGAGGCAGGCATGAACACTGAAGCTTTCTTT
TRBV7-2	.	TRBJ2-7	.	CASSWKGRYEQYF	TGTGCCAGCAGCTGGAAGGGGAGATACGAGCAGTACTTC
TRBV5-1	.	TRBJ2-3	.	CASSRERDTQYF	TGCGCCAGCAGCCGGGAGCGAGATACGCAGTATTTT
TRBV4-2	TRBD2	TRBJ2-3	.	CASSQEYRLAGGTDTQYF	TGTGCCAGCAGCCAAGAATACAGGCTAGCGGGAGGCACAGATACGCAGTATTTT
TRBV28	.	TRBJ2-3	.	CASSSQAVTSTDTQYF	TGTGCCAGCAGTTCCCAAGCGGTTACTAGCACAGATACGCAGTATTTT
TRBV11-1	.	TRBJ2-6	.	CASSLIVGSGANVLTF	TGTGCCAGCAGCTTAATTGTCGGCTCTGGGGCCAACGTCCTGACTTTC
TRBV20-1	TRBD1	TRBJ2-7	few	CSAEIGQGYDYEQYF	TGCAGTGCTGAAATAGGACAGGGATATGATTACGAGCAGTACTTC
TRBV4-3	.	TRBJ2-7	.	CASSQDGGILYEQYF	TGCGCCAGCAGCCAAGATGGGGGGATACTCTACGAGCAGTACTTC
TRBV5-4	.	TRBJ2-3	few	CASSPQTSTDTQYF	TGTGCCAGCAGCCCCCAGACCAGCACAGATACGCAGTATTTT
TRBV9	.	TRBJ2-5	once	CASSRDPAGLEETQYF	TGTGCCAGCAGCCGAGACCCGGCAGGGCTTGAAGAGACCCAGTACTTC
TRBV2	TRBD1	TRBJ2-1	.	CASSERRGGAQVEQFF	TGTGCCAGCAGTGAACGGCGAGGGGGCGCTCAGGTTGAGCAGTTCTTC
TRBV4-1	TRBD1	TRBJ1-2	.	CASSQRDRLNYGYTF	TGCGCCAGCAGCCAAAGGGACAGATTAAACTATGGCTACACCTTC